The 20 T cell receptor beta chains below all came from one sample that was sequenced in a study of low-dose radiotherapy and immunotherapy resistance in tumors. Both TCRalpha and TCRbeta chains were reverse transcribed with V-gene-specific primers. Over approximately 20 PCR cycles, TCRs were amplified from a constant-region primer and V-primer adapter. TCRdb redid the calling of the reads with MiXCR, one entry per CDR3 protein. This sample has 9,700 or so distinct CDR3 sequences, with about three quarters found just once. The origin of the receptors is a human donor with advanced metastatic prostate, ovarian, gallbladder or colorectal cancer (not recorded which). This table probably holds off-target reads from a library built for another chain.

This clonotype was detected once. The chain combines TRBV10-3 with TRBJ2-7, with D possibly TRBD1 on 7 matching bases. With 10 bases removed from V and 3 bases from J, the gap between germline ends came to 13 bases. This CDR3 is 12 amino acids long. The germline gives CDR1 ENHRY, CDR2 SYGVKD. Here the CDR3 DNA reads TGTGCCACGACAGGGAGGCACTACGAGCAGTACTTC. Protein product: CATTGRHYEQYF.

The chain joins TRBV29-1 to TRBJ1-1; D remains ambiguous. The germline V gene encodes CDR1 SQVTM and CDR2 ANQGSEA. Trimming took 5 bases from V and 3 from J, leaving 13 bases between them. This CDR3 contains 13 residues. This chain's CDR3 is CSVCLGIDTEAFF. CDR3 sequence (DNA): TGCAGCGTTTGTCTGGGCATCGACACTGAAGCTTTCTTT.

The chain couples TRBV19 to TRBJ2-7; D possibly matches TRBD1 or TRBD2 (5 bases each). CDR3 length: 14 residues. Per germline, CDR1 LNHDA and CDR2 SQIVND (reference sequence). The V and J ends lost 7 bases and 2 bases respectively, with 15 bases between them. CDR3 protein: CASNPGTAAYEQYF. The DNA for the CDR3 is TGTGCCAGTAATCCCGGGACCGCGGCCTACGAGCAGTACTTC.

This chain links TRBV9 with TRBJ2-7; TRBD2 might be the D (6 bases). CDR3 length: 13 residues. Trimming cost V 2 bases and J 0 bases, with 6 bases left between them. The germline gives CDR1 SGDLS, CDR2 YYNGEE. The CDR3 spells CASSVGGSYEQYF. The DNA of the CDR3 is TGTGCCAGCAGCGTCGGGGGCTCCTACGAGCAGTACTTC.

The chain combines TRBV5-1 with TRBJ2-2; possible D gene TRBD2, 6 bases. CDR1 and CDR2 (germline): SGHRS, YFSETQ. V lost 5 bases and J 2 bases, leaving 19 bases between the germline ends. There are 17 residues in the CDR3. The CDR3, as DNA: TGCGCCAGCAGTCCCGCCGCGGGGAGCGGAAACACCGGGGAGCTGTTTTTT. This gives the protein CASSPAAGSGNTGELFF.

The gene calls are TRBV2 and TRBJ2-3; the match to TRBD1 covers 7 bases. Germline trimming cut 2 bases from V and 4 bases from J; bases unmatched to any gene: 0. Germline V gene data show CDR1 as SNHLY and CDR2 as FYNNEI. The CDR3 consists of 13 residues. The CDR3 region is CASSEQGADTQYF. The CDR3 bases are TGTGCCAGCAGTGAACAGGGGGCAGATACGCAGTATTTT.

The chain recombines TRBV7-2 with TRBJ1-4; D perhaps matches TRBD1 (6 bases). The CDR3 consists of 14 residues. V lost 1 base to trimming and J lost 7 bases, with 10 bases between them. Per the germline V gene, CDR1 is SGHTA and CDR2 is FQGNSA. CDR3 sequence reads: CASSLGTRGEKLFF. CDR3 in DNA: TGTGCCAGCAGCTTAGGGACCAGGGGTGAAAAACTGTTTTTT.

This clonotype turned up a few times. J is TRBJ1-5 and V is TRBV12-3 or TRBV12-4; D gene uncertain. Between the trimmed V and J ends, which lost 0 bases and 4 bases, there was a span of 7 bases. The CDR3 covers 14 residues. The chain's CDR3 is CASSLAHGNQPQHF. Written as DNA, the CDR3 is TGTGCCAGCAGTTTAGCCCACGGAAATCAGCCCCAGCATTTT.

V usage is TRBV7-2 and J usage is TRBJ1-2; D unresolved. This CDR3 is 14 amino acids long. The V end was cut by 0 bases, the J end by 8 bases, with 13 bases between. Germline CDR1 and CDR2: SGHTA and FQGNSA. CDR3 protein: CASSLAPETRGYTF. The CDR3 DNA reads TGTGCCAGCAGCTTAGCGCCTGAAACTCGGGGCTACACCTTC.

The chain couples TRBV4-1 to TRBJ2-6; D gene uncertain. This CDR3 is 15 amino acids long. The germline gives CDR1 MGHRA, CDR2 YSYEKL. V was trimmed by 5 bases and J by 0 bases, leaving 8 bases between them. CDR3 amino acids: CASSSPPSGANVLTF. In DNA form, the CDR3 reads TGCGCCAGCAGCTCCCCGCCCTCTGGGGCCAACGTCCTGACTTTC.

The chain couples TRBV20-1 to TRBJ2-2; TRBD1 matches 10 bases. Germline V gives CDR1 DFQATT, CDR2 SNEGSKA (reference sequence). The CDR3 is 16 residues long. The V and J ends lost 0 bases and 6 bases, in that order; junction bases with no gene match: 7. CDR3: CSARDRGQGSAGELFF. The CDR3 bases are TGCAGTGCTAGAGATAGGGGACAGGGGTCCGCCGGGGAGCTGTTTTTT.

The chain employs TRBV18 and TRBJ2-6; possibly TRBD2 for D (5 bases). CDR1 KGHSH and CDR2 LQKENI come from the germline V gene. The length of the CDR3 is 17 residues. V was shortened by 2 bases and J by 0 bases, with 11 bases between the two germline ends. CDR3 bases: TGTGCCAGCTCACCATTAGCGCCCATCTCTGGGGCCAACGTCCTGACTTTC. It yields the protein CASSPLAPISGANVLTF.

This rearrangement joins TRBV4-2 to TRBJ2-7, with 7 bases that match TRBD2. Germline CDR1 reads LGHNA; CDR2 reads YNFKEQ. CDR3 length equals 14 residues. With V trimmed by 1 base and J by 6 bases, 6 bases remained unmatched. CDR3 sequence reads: CASSQGGGSIEQYF. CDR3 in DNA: TGTGCCAGCAGCCAAGGCGGGGGATCTATCGAGCAGTACTTC.

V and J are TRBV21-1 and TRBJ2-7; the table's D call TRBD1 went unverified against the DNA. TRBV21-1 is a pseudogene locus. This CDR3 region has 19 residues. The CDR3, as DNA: TGTGCCAGCAGCAAAGAATTCGGGGACACAAGTACCTTTGAGGGTGAGCAGTACTTC. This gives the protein CASSKEFGDTSTFEGEQYF.

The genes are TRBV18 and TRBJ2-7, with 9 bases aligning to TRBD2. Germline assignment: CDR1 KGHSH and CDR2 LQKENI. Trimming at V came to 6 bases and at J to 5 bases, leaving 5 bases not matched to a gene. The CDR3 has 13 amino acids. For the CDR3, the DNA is TGTGCCAGCTCCCAAGGACTAGCGAACGAGCAGTACTTC. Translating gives CASSQGLANEQYF. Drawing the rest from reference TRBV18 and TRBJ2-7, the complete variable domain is NAGVMQNPRHLVRRRGQEARLRCSPMKGHSHVYWYRQLPEEGLKFMVYLQKENIIDESGMPKERFSAEFPKEGPSILRIQQVVRGDSAAYFCASSQGLANEQYFGPGTRLTVT.

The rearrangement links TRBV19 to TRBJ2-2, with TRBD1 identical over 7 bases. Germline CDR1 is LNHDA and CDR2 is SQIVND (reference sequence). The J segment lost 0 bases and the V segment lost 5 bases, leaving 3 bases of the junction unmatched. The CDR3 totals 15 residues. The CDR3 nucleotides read TGTGCCAGTAGTTTTGGGACAGCGAACACCGGGGAGCTGTTTTTT. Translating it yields CASSFGTANTGELFF.

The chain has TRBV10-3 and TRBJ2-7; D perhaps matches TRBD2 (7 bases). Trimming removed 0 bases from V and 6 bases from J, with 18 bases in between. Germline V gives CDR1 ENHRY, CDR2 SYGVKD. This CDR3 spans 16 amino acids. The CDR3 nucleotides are TGTGCCATCAGTGAGTCGGGGGGGGCGACGGAGCTCGAGCAGTACTTC. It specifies CAISESGGATELEQYF.

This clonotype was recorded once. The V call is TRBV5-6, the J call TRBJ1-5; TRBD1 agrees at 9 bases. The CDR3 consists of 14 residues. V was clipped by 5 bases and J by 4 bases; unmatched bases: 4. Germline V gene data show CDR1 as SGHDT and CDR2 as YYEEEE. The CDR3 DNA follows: TGTGCCAGCAGTTCCGGACAGGGGAATCAGCCCCAGCATTTT. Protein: CASSSGQGNQPQHF. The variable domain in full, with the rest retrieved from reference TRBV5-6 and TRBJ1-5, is DAGVTQSPTHLIKTRGQQVTLRCSPKSGHDTVSWYQQALGQGPQFIFQYYEEEERQRGNFPDRFSGHQFPNYSSELNVNALLLGDSALYLCASSSGQGNQPQHFGDGTRLSIL.

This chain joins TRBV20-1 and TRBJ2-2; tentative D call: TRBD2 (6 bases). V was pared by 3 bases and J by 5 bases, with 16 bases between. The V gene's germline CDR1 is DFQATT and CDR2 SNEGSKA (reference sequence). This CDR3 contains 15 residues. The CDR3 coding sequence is TGCAGTGCTAGTCTACCCGGGAGTAGGACCGGGGAGCTGTTTTTT. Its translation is CSASLPGSRTGELFF.

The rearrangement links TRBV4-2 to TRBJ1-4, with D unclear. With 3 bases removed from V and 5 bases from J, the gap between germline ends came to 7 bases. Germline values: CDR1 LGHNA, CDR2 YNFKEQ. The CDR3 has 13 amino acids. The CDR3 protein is CASSQGGNEKLFF. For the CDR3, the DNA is TGTGCCAGCAGCCAGGGCGGGAATGAAAAACTGTTTTTT.